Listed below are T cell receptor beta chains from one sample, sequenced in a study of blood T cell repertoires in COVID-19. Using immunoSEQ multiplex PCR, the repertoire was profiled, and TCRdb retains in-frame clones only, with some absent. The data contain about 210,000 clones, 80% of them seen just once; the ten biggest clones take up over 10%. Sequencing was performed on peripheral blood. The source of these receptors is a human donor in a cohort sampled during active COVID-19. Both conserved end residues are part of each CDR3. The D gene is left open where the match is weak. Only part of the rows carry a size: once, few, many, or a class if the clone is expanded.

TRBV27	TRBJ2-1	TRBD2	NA	CASSLGTSGGANEQFF	TGTGCCAGCAGTTTAGGGACTAGCGGGGGGGCGAATGAGCAGTTCTTC
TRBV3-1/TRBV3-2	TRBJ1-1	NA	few	CASRATGNTEAFF	TGTGCCAGCAGGGCGACTGGGAACACTGAAGCTTTCTTT
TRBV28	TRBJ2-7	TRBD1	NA	CASRLTGGSYEQYF	TGTGCCAGCAGGCTAACAGGGGGCTCGTACGAGCAGTACTTC
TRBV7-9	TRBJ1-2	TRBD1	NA	CASSPGQYGGYTF	TGTGCCAGCAGCCCGGGACAGTATGGAGGCTACACCTTC
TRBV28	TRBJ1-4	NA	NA	CASISGVVLRRRANEKLFF	TGTGCCAGCATCTCAGGTGTGGTACTGCGAAGGCGAGCTAATGAAAAACTGTTTTTT
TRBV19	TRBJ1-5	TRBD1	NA	CATRPQGARGQPQHF	TGTGCCACCAGGCCACAGGGGGCGCGAGGGCAGCCCCAGCATTTT
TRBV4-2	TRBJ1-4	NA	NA	CASSQETTTESEKLFF	TGTGCCAGCAGCCAAGAGACAACGACAGAGAGTGAAAAACTGTTTTTT
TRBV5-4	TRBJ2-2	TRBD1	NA	CASSTGQGPGGELFF	TGTGCCAGCAGCACAGGACAGGGGCCGGGCGGGGAGCTGTTTTTT
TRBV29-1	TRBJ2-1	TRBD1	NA	CSGGQTNEQFF	TGCAGCGGGGGACAGACCAATGAGCAGTTCTTC
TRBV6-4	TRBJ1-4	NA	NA	CAMAPNEKLFF	TGTGCCATGGCCCCTAATGAAAAACTGTTTTTT
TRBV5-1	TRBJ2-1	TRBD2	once	CASSLGGSYNEQFF	TGCGCCAGCAGCTTGGGCGGGAGCTACAATGAGCAGTTCTTC
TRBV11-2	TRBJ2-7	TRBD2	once	CASSLGTGGGYEQYF	TGTGCCAGCAGCTTGGGGACCGGGGGGGGCTACGAGCAGTACTTC
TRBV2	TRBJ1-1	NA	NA	CASNHPAADTEAFF	TGTGCCAGCAACCATCCCGCCGCGGACACTGAAGCTTTCTTT
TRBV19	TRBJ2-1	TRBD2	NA	CASMGGTTYNEQFF	TGTGCCAGTATGGGCGGGACTACCTACAATGAGCAGTTCTTC
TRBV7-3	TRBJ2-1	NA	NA	CASSLQGPGNEQFF	TGTGCCAGCAGCTTACAGGGGCCGGGCAATGAGCAGTTCTTC
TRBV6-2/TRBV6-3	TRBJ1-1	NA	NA	CASSQLQGNTEAFF	TGTGCCAGCAGCCAACTACAGGGTAACACTGAAGCTTTCTTT
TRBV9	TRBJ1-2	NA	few	CASSSYGYTF	TGTGCCAGCTCTTCTTATGGCTACACCTTC
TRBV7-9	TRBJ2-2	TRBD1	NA	CASSSQGANTGELFF	TGTGCCAGCAGTTCACAGGGGGCGAACACCGGGGAGCTGTTTTTT
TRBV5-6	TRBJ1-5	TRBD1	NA	CASSYGQVYQPQHF	TGTGCCAGCAGCTATGGACAGGTCTATCAGCCCCAGCATTTT
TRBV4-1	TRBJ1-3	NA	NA	CASSLIGSSGNTIYF	TGCGCCAGCAGCCTCATAGGGAGCTCTGGAAACACCATATATTTT
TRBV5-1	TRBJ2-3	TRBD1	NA	CASSLQGGEDTQYF	TGCGCCAGCAGCTTACAGGGGGGAGAAGATACGCAGTATTTT
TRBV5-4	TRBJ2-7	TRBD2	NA	CASSLRLAGTYEQYF	TGTGCCAGCAGCTTGAGGCTAGCGGGTACCTACGAGCAGTACTTC
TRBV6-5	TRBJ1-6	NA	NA	CASSYGQLRGPLHF	TGTGCCAGCAGTTACGGGCAGCTGCGGGGACCCCTCCACTTT
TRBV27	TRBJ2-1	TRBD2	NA	CASSLRTSVTYNEQFF	TGTGCCAGCAGTTTAAGGACTAGCGTAACCTACAATGAGCAGTTCTTC
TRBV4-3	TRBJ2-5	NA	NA	CASSPNAQGETQYF	TGCGCCAGCAGCCCCAACGCTCAGGGTGAGACCCAGTACTTC
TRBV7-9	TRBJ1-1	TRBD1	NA	CASSRTGSLNTEAFF	TGTGCCAGCAGCCGGACAGGGTCCCTGAACACTGAAGCTTTCTTT
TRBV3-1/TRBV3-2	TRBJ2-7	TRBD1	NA	CASSQVQGAEQYF	TGTGCCAGCAGCCAGGTACAGGGGGCCGAGCAGTACTTC
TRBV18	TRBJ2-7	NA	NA	CASSTSGSEDEQYF	TGTGCCAGCTCAACATCCGGGTCGGAGGACGAGCAGTACTTC
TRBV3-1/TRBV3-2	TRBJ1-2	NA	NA	CASSQDSDRGYTF	TGTGCCAGCAGCCAAGACTCAGACAGGGGCTACACCTTC
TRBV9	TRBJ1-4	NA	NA	CASSVLPTPGGEKLFF	TGTGCCAGCAGCGTACTACCCACACCCGGAGGGGAAAAACTGTTTTTT
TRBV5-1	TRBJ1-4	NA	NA	CASSLYGTGMANEKLFF	TGCGCCAGCAGCTTGTATGGTACAGGGATGGCTAATGAAAAACTGTTTTTT
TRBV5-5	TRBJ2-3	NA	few	CASSSPGTQYF	TGTGCCAGCAGCTCCCCAGGTACGCAGTATTTT
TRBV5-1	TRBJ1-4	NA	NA	CASKNNEATNEKLFF	TGCGCCAGCAAGAACAACGAGGCAACTAATGAAAAACTGTTTTTT
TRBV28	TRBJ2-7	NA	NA	CASAPLRREQYF	TGTGCCAGCGCCCCCCTACGGAGAGAGCAGTACTTC
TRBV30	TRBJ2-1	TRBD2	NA	CAWMGPKRGGQYNEQFF	TGTGCCTGGATGGGCCCTAAGCGGGGGGGCCAGTACAATGAGCAGTTCTTC
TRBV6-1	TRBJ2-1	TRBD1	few	CASSDRQGGHNEQFF	TGTGCCAGCAGTGACCGACAGGGGGGGCACAATGAGCAGTTCTTC
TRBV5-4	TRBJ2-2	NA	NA	CASSSPGLSVGELFF	TGTGCCAGCAGCTCTCCGGGTCTCTCTGTCGGGGAGCTGTTTTTT
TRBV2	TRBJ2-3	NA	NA	CASSDLGLFTDTQYF	TGTGCCAGCAGTGATTTGGGACTCTTCACAGATACGCAGTATTTT
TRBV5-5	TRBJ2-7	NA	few	CASSLTGTDYEQYF	TGTGCCAGCAGCTTAACAGGGACCGACTACGAGCAGTACTTC
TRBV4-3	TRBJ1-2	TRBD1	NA	CASSQDPRQGGHGYTF	TGCGCCAGCAGCCAAGATCCCCGACAGGGAGGACATGGCTACACCTTC
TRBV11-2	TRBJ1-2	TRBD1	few	CASSLVTGSGYTF	TGTGCCAGCAGCTTAGTGACAGGGAGCGGCTACACCTTC
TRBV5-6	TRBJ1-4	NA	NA	CASSLGTDNEKLFF	TGTGCCAGCAGCTTGGGGACAGATAATGAAAAACTGTTTTTT
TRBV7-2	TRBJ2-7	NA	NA	CASRFTGSYEQYF	TGTGCCAGCAGATTTACCGGCTCCTACGAGCAGTACTTC
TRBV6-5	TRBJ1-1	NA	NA	CASSYFKNTEAFF	TGTGCCAGCAGTTACTTCAAGAACACTGAAGCTTTCTTT
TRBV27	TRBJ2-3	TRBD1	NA	CASSSGTGAYTDTQYF	TGTGCCAGCAGTTCCGGGACAGGGGCCTACACAGATACGCAGTATTTT
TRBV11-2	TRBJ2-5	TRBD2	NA	CASSFNSGSSETQYF	TGTGCCAGCAGCTTCAATAGCGGGAGTTCAGAGACCCAGTACTTC
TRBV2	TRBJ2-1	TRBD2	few	CASRPTSGTYNEQFF	TGTGCCAGCAGACCCACTAGCGGGACCTACAATGAGCAGTTCTTC
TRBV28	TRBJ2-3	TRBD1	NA	CASSSDRAGDTQYF	TGTGCCAGCAGTTCGGACAGGGCGGGAGATACGCAGTATTTT
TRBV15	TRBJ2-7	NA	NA	CATSRDSYEQYF	TGTGCCACCAGCAGAGACAGCTACGAGCAGTACTTC
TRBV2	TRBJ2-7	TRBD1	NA	CASSPPGTGNEQYF	TGTGCCAGCAGTCCTCCCGGGACAGGGAACGAGCAGTACTTC
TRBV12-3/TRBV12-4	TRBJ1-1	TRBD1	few	CASKGQGNTEAFF	TGTGCCAGCAAAGGACAGGGGAACACTGAAGCTTTCTTT
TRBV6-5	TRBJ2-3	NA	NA	CASMKVQGSDTQYF	TGTGCCAGCATGAAGGTGCAGGGATCAGATACGCAGTATTTT
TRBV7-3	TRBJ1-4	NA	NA	CASSPGRFRGEKLFF	TGTGCCAGCAGCCCAGGCCGATTCCGGGGTGAAAAACTGTTTTTT
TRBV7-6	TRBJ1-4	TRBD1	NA	CASVKGANNEKLFF	TGTGCCAGCGTGAAGGGGGCCAATAATGAAAAACTGTTTTTT